This T cell receptor beta chain was sequenced in a study of CD8 T cells in Susac syndrome. Study-wide results and limits: Regarding the TCR sequencing and HLA analysis, the study admitted that a relatively small number of individuals were involved.

Random-hexamer reverse transcription was applied to roughly 0.5 to 1 ug RNA. TCRdb fed the immunoSEQ multiplex PCR reads into MiXCR, producing one record per CDR3 protein. The table lists some 300,000 distinct CDR3 sequences, 70% to 90% of them singletons. V was cut by 0 bases and J by 3 bases, with 10 bases left in between. The germline gives CDR1 SGDLS, CDR2 YYNGEE. The CDR3 contains 15 residues. The authors carried out high-throughput sequencing of TCR beta. They applied it to CD8+ and CD4+ T cells obtained from blood. Negative isolation was used for CD8+ and CD4+ T cells, and FACS enrichment was applied to TEMRA cells. With regard to this clonotype: Its antigen remains unidentified.

The source material was CD8+ T cells from PBMCs. This clonotype was sampled from a human donor with multiple sclerosis. The chain uses TRBV9 and TRBJ1-5; D gene uncertain. The CDR3 reads CASSVGKDYNQPQHF. CDR3 DNA sequence: TGTGCCAGCAGCGTAGGCAAGGACTACAATCAGCCCCAGCATTTT.